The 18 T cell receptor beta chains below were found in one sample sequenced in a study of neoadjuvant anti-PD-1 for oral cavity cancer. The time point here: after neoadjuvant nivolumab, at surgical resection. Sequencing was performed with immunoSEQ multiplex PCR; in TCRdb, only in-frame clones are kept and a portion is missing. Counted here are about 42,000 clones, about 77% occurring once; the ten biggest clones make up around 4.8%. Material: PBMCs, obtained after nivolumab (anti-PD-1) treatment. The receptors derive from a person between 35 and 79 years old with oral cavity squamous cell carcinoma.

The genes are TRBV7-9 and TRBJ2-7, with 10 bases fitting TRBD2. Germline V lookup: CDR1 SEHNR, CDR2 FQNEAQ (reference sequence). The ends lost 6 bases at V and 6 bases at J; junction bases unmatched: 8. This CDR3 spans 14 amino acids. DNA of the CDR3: TGTGCCAGCAGTGAAGCGGGAGGGCGGCTCGAGCAGTACTTC. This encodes CASSEAGGRLEQYF.

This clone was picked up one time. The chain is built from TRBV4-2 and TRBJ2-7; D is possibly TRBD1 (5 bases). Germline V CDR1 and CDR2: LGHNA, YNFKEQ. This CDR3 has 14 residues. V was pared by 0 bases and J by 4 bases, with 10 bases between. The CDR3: CASSQEAGRYEQYF. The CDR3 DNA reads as TGTGCCAGCAGCCAAGAGGCAGGGCGGTACGAGCAGTACTTC.

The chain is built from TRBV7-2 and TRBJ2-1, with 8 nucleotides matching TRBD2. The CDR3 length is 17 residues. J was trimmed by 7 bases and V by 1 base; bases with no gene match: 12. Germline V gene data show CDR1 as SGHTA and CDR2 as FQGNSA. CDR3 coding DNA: TGTGCCAGCAGCTTAGTAGGCCGTGGCGGGGGGAGGAATGAGCAGTTCTTC. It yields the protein CASSLVGRGGGRNEQFF.

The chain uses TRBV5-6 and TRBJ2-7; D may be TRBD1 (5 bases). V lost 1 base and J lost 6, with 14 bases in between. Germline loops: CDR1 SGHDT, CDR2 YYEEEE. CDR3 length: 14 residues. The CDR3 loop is CASSLRSGIGEQYF. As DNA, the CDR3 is TGTGCCAGCAGCTTGAGGTCAGGGATTGGCGAGCAGTACTTC. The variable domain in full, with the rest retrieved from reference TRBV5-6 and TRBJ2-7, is DAGVTQSPTHLIKTRGQQVTLRCSPKSGHDTVSWYQQALGQGPQFIFQYYEEEERQRGNFPDRFSGHQFPNYSSELNVNALLLGDSALYLCASSLRSGIGEQYFGPGTRLTVT.

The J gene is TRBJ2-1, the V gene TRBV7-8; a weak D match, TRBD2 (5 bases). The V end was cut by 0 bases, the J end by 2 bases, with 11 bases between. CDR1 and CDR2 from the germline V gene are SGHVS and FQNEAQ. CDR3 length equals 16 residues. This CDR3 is CASSLAARRTYNEQFF. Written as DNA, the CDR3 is TGTGCCAGCAGCTTAGCCGCTAGGAGGACCTACAATGAGCAGTTCTTC.

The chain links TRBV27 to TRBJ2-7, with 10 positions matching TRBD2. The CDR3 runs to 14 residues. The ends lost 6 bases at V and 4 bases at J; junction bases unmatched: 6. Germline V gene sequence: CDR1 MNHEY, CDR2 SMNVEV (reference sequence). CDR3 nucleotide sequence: TGTGCCAGCAGCCCTAGCGGGAGTGGGTACGAGCAGTACTTC. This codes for CASSPSGSGYEQYF.

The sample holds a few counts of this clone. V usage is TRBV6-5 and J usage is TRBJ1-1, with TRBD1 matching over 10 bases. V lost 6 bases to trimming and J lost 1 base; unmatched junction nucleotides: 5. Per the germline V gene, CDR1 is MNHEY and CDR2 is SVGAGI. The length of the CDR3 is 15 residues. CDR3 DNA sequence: TGTGCCAGCAGGGGGGGACAGGGGAGGAACACTGAAGCTTTCTTT. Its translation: CASRGGQGRNTEAFF.

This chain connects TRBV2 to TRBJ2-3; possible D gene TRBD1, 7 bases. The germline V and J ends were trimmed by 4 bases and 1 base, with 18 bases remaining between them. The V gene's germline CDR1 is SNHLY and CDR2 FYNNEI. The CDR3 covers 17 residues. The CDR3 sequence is CASSGPLGGGGTDTQYF. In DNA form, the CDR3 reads TGTGCCAGCAGTGGTCCTCTAGGGGGCGGGGGCACAGATACGCAGTATTTT.

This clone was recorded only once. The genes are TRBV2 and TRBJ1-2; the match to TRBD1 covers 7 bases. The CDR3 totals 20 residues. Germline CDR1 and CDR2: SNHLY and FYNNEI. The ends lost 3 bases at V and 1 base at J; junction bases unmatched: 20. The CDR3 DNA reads TGTGCCAGCAGTGACCAACTTATCATCCAGGGGGACCCCTTTAACTATGGCTACACCTTC. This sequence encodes CASSDQLIIQGDPFNYGYTF.

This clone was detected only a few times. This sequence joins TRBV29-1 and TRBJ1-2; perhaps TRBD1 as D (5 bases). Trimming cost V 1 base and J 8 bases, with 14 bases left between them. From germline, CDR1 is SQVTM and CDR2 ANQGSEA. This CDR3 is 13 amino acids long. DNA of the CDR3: TGCAGCGTTGAAGGGGGCTCGGGGGAAGGCTACACCTTC. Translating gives CSVEGGSGEGYTF.

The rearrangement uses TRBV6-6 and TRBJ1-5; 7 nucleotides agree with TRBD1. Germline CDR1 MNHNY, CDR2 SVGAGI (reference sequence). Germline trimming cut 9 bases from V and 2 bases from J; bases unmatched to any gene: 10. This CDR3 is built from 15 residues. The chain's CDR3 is CASRFGQERNQPQHF. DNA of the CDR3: TGTGCCAGTCGATTCGGACAGGAACGCAATCAGCCCCAGCATTTT.

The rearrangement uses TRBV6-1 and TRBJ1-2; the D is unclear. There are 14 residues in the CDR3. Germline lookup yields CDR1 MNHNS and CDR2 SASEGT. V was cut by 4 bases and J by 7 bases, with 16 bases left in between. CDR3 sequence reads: CASSATGRSRGYTF. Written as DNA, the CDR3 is TGTGCCAGCAGTGCTACCGGACGGTCCCGTGGCTACACCTTC.

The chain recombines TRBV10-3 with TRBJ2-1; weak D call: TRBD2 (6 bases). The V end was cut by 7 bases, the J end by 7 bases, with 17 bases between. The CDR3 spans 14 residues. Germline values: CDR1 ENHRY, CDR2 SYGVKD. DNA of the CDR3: TGTGCCATCACTATGGGACTGCCCCAAAATGAGCAGTTCTTC. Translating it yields CAITMGLPQNEQFF.

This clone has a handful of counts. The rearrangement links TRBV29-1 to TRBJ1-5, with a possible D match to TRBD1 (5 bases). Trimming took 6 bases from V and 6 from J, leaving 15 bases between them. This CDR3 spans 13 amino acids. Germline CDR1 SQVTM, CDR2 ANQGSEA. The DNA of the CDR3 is TGCAGCGTCGCTCAGGGCCCGGGTCAGCCCCAGCATTTT. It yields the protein CSVAQGPGQPQHF.

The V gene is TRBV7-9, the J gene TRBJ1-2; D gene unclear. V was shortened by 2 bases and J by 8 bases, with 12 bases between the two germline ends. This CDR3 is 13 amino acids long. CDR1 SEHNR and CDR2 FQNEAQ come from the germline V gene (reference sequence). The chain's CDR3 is CASSLRSALGYTF. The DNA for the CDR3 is TGTGCCAGCAGCTTAAGATCGGCCCTCGGCTACACCTTC.

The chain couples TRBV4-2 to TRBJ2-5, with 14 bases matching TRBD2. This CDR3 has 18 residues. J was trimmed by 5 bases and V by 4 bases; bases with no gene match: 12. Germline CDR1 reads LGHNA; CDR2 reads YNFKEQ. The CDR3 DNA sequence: TGTGCCAGCAGCCCCGGGGGACTAGCGGGAGAAGGCGGCGAGACCCAGTACTTC. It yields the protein CASSPGGLAGEGGETQYF.

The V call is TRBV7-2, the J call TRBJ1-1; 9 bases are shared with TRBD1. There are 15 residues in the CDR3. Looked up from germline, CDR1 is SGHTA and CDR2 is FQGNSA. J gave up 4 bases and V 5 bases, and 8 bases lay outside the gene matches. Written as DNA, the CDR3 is TGTGCCAGCAGCCTTTCCGGGACAGGGAGCACTGAAGCTTTCTTT. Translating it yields CASSLSGTGSTEAFF.

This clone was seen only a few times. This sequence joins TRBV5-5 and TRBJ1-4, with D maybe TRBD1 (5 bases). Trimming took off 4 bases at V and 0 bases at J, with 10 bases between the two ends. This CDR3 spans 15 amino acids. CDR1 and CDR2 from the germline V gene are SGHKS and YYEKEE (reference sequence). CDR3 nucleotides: TGTGCCAGCAGCCGCGGGGCTGCAACTAATGAAAAACTGTTTTTT. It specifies CASSRGAATNEKLFF.